This T cell receptor (beta chain) was profiled in a study of blood T cell repertoires in COVID-19. Study as a whole: Acute and convalescent COVID-19 samples came from the United States, Italy and Spain.

In the study's own analysis: Reference gene primer amplification yielded estimated nucleated cell counts. This table comes from immunoSEQ multiplex PCR, and its TCRdb copy is limited to in-frame clones, with some not included. The V and J calls and the clone size are those of that table, but D and trimming were determined from the DNA. The table shows roughly 120,000 clones, with 86% occurring only once. The CDR3 loop spans 15 amino acids. Per the germline V gene, CDR1 is SGDLS and CDR2 is YYNGEE. Between the trimmed V and J ends, which lost 0 bases and 3 bases, there was a span of 13 bases. This rearrangement joins TRBV9 to TRBJ2-7, with D possibly being TRBD2 (6 bases). The TCR originated in a human donor in a cohort sampled during active COVID-19. Sequences were obtained from peripheral blood. CDR3 loop: CASSVADGGYYEQYF. The CDR3 DNA is TGTGCCAGCAGCGTAGCCGACGGAGGGTACTACGAGCAGTACTTC.